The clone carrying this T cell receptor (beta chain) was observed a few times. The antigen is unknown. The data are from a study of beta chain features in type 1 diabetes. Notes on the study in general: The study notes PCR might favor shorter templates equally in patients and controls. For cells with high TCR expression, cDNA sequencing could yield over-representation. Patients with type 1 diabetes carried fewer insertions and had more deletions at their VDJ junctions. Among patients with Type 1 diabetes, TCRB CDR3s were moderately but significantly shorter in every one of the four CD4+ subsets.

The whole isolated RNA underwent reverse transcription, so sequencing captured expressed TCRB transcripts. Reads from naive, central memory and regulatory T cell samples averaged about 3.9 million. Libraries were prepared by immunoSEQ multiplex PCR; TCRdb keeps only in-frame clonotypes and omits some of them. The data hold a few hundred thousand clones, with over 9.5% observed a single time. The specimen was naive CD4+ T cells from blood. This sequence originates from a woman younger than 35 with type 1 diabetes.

CDR3 sequence: CASSGGLAGGETQYF. Written as DNA, the CDR3 is TGCGCCAGCAGCGGGGGACTAGCGGGGGGAGAGACCCAGTACTTC. The gene calls are TRBV5-1 and TRBJ2-5; 15 bases align to TRBD2. Losses at the gene ends were 4 bases for V and 4 bases for J; bases not matched to a gene: 2. This CDR3 contains 15 residues. The germline V gene has CDR1 SGHRS and CDR2 YFSETQ.